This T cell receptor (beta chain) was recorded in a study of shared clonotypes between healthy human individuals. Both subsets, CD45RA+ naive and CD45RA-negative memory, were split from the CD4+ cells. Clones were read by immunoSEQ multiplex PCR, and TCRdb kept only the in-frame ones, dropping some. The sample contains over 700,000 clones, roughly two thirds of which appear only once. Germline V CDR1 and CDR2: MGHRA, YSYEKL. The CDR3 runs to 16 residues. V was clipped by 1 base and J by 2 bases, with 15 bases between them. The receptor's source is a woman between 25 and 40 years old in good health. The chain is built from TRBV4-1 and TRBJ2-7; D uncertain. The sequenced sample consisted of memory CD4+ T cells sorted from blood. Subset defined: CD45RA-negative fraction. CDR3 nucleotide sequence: TGCGCCAGCAGCCAAGGTCTGGTCGCAGCTGCCTACGAGCAGTACTTC. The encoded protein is CASSQGLVAAAYEQYF.